Reported below is one TCR beta chain. What antigen it recognizes has not been identified. No quality values exist for individual bases; no much larger clone is one base distant. This specimen belongs to a study of blood T cell repertoires in COVID-19 (dated by TCRdb to the early 2020s). Regarding the research as a whole: The collaborator samples originated in the United States, Italy and Spain and spanned the acute and convalescent phases of COVID-19. The prospective study material was composed of cDNA or gDNA derived from T cells, B-cell-depleted T cells, or PBMCs. Deeply sampled blood TCRbeta repertoires from subjects exposed to, actively infected with, or recovered from COVID-19 were included in the dataset. The repertoires were made available in a free public database intended to serve as a resource for research on the immune response to SARS-CoV-2. Samples were obtained from the ongoing ImmuneRACE study (first 160 participants) and from 1,254 subjects provided by 6 global collaborators. Nearly every sample came with metadata listing a de-identified subject ID, COVID-19 status, age in years and sex. Where available, HLA class I and class II types were obtained from metadata supplied by the sample provider rather than from assay-based typing. Results and caveats for the whole study, not just this receptor: The quantity of clinical and demographic metadata differed by source and by participant and was supplied without curation.

The immunoSEQ Assay, a bias-controlled multiplex PCR, was used to amplify TCRbeta CDR3 regions from genomic DNA. The source study handled its data this way. Nucleated cell counts per sample were estimated from amplification of reference gene primers within the assay. Sequence reads were collapsed and filtered to measure the absolute abundance of every unique TCRbeta CDR3 rearrangement. For each sample, productive Simpson clonality was calculated by taking the square root of Simpson's diversity index across productive rearrangements. TCRdb carries this immuneACCESS record with in-frame sequences only. Its versions omit some clonotypes, under half of them owing to an unresolved V gene in the studies checked, with the rest unexplained. V, J and clone size reflect that table, while D and trimming were determined from the DNA. Within this sample are 310,000 or so clones, with approximately 90% of them counted one time only. More than 8.5% of the sample rests with the top ten.

For this chain, trimming is 1 base at the V end and 5 bases at the J end, and the number of junction bases without a gene match is 10. The germline V gene encodes CDR1 SGHTA and CDR2 FQGTGA. The CDR3 covers 16 residues, taking in both the cysteine and the phenylalanine. The read is trimmed to its CDR3 DNA, 48 bases read in frame from base 1. In the prospective study, participants were about 18 to 95 years old, resided in fewer than 25 geographic areas of the United States, and were enrolled through a virtual design. Cohort assignment in the prospective study relied on participant-reported clinical history from a screening survey and a study questionnaire. For ImmuneRACE Cohort 3, a participant was defined as recovered based on two consecutive negative NP/OP PCR tests, clearance by a healthcare professional, or resolution of symptoms. Each participant in the prospective study had whole blood, serum and a nasopharyngeal or oropharyngeal swab collected by mobile phlebotomists. Prospective study participants could optionally give additional blood draws and questionnaires over an approximately 2-month period. Before DNA extraction, prospective study blood samples were shipped either frozen or at room temperature.

Material: PBMCs or T cells enriched from blood (not recorded which). The source of this sequence is a woman younger than 35 who had recovered from COVID-19. The V and J genes are TRBV7-3 and TRBJ2-7; the central 8 bases match TRBD1. CDR3 sequence: CASSLIERTGIHEQYF. The bases are TGTGCCAGCAGCTTAATAGAGCGGACAGGGATTCACGAGCAGTACTTC.